This record looks at one T cell receptor (beta chain) sequence and its context. Sequence at one end of the junction differs from germline and may be a read error. The length of the CDR3 is 14 residues. Germline assignment: CDR1 MNHEY and CDR2 SMNVEV (reference sequence). The sample is drawn from a study of blood T cell repertoires in COVID-19. The overall study: Collection of acute and convalescent COVID-19 samples took place in the United States, Italy and Spain. PBMCs, B-cell-depleted T cells, or T cells were the source of the cDNA or gDNA that made up the material.

Per the study methods: The authors estimated nucleated cell counts from reference gene primer amplification. Clones were read by immunoSEQ multiplex PCR, and TCRdb kept only the in-frame ones, dropping some. That table gives V, J and clone size, and the DNA gave D and trimming. The table shows some 300,000 clones, with approximately 80% occurring only once. The chain couples TRBV27 to TRBJ2-3; 7 bases are shared with TRBD2. The clonotype was recovered from a woman aged 45-65 years with active or convalescent COVID-19. Material for sequencing was peripheral blood. CDR3 nucleotide sequence: TGTGCCAGCAGTTTAACGACTAGCACTGATACGCAGTATTTT. It encodes CASSLTTSTDTQYF.